This T cell receptor (beta chain) was sequenced for a study of post-analysis software for immune sequencing data (dated by TCRdb to between 2014 and 2016). At the level of the whole study: Disease courses on record covered relapsing-remitting, secondary progressive and progressive-relapsing multiple sclerosis, though some patients had no subtype annotation. A subset of samples was prepared in parallel using single-end sample barcoding, then pooled and co-amplified after Illumina adapter ligation. The patient repertoires were compared against approximately eleven previously published healthy control repertoires obtained from donors aged about 6 to 26 years. Study-wide findings and limitations: Normalized Chao1 diversity was significantly lower in multiple sclerosis patients than controls, suggesting substantial peripheral T-cell clonal expansion. When samples were clustered directly using the F measure, samples prepared in the same batch co-clustered strongly, which prompted a batch-effect correction. The multiple sclerosis patient group was slightly younger than the control group.

The library was produced with PCR. The sample was run on an Illumina HiSeq 2500. To reduce PCR and sequencing biases, unique molecular identifiers were incorporated into the TCR beta cDNA libraries. Roughly 0.5 million cDNA molecules were obtained per 1 to 10 million input T cells, so each molecule approximated one T cell. The patient libraries were prepared and sequenced with the same protocol used for the earlier healthy control dataset. Samples belonging to the same batch were prepared together, multiplexed and sequenced on a shared HiSeq lane. The paper's data handling went like this. MIGEC was used to process the raw barcoded reads, and molecular identifier groups with only a single read were discarded before consensus assembly and CDR3 extraction. Clonotype tables were post-analysed with VDJtools, and diversity was normalized by down-sampling all datasets to the smallest sample size. In repertoire overlap clustering, CDR3 amino acid sequences, but not nucleotide sequences, were matched to correct batch-related cross-sample contamination. Using fastp trimming at Q25 and MiXCR clonotype assembly, TCRdb reanalyzed the public sequencing data and kept in-frame beta chains. Under each unique CDR3 protein, matching rows form one entry showing the most common genes and DNA. TCRdb's processing, not the authors', yielded these V and J calls. For this sample the table gives about 460,000 distinct CDR3 sequences, of which under 55% were detected only once. The ten biggest clones cover 9% to 13% of the sample.

This clonotype was detected once. What this receptor recognizes is not known. Base qualities are not recorded, but no much larger clone differs from it by a single base. TCR beta repertoires were profiled from peripheral blood of roughly 13 young patients with multiple sclerosis to demonstrate the VDJtools post-analysis software. The multiple sclerosis patients were children and adolescents ranging in age from roughly 6 to 15 years. The sequenced sample consisted of blood. The TCR originated in a girl under 18 with multiple sclerosis.

The CDR3 reads as follows: CASSFLRDRGCPYEQYF. The bases read TGTGCCAGCAGCTTCCTCCGGGACAGGGGTTGTCCCTACGAGCAGTACTTC. Recombination joined TRBV11-2 with TRBJ2-7; 10 bases in between match TRBD1. The CDR3 has 17 amino acids, counting the end cysteine and phenylalanine. The kept DNA is CDR3 alone, 51 bases in frame from the first base. V ends up 3 bases short and J 2 bases short, with an unmatched junction base count of 10. The germline V gene provides CDR1 SGHAT and CDR2 FQNNGV.